This TCR beta chain was captured in a study of shared clonotypes between healthy human individuals. The CDR3 runs 13 residues. General observations from the study: Clonotype sharing among donors, it was expected, would be affected by sequencing depth. In a few donors, about 5% of naive CD4 clonotypes appeared in common. Against clonotypes common to all four donors, non-shared ones had lower generation probabilities.

Note on this clone: Its antigen is unknown.

Cells designated naive CD8 were CD45RO-negative and were positively selected for CCR7, with terminally differentiated effector memory CD45RA+ cells excluded. Healthy HIV-negative adults with no recent acute infections or vaccinations were recruited as donors. Sequencing was performed with immunoSEQ multiplex PCR; in TCRdb, only in-frame clones are kept and a portion is missing. Of 1.5 million to 2.5 million clones listed, roughly 95% were seen once; the top ten hold more than 0.95%. Specimen: naive CD8+ T cells sorted from blood. The clonotype originates from a man aged 18-30 years in good health. V usage is TRBV21-1 and J usage is TRBJ2-3; the table's TRBD2 call for D was not verified on the DNA. TRBV21-1 has pseudogene status. Written as DNA, the CDR3 is TGTGCCAGCAGCATAGGGAGGGTGGATACGCAGTATTTT. It yields the protein CASSIGRVDTQYF.